This TCR beta chain was sequenced for a study of early T cells in non-severe SARS-CoV-2 infection. Study conclusions and caveats: Using VDJdb, the matching emphasized anti-spike CD8 responses while missing private and CD4 specificities.

Individual cDNA molecules received unique molecular identifiers during library preparation. Via MiXCR, TCRdb re-called the 5' RACE reads, giving one row per CDR3 protein. In the table there are 25,000 to 30,000 distinct CDR3 sequences, over 3.5% of which are singletons. About this clonotype: No antigen is known for it.

The receptor was derived from an adult who was a healthcare worker with PCR-confirmed SARS-CoV-2 infection or an uninfected control (not recorded which). Input material: whole blood.

CDR3 coding DNA: TGTGCCAGCAGCTTTTATTTTCAACTCTACAATGAGCAGTTCTTC. It encodes CASSFYFQLYNEQFF. The chain joins TRBV13 to TRBJ2-1; D is undetermined. The length of the CDR3 is 15 residues. CDR1 and CDR2 (germline): PRHDT, FYEKMQ (reference sequence). Trimming stripped 3 bases from V and 3 bases from J, with 12 bases between.